The 14 T cell receptor beta chains given below trace back to one sample, sequenced in a study of metastatic and nonmetastatic thyroid tumors. MiXCR was used by TCRdb to re-call the PCR reads. In the table there are about 20,000 clones, around 34% of which are singletons. Patients had received no treatment of any kind before thyroid surgery. Input material: tumor tissue. The receptors were gathered from a female donor with papillary thyroid cancer or a benign thyroid nodule (not recorded which). Some clones in this sample may be carry-over from other donors' samples.

In regard to this clone: An end of the junction does not agree with germline; a read error may underlie this. V and J are TRBV20-1 and TRBJ2-1; the match to TRBD2 covers 8 bases. The CDR3 length is 12 residues. Germline V gene data show CDR1 as DFQATT and CDR2 as SNEGSKA (reference sequence). The CDR3 reads CSAREREYEQFF. In nucleotides, the CDR3 is TGCAGTGCCAGAGAGCGGGAGTATGAGCAGTTCTTC.

This chain connects TRBV6-4 to TRBJ2-5; 7 bases fit TRBD2. The CDR3 sequence is 17 residues long. V trimming: 4 bases; J trimming: 0 bases; junction bases outside the gene matches: 11. Germline CDR1 and CDR2: MRHNA and SNTAGT. The CDR3 loop is CASSALGGMGDQETQYF. CDR3 DNA: TGTGCCAGCAGTGCCCTGGGGGGGATGGGGGACCAAGAGACCCAGTACTTC.

This chain's CDR3 is CASSRTRVLNGYTF. In nucleotides, the CDR3 is TGTGCCAGCAGTCGGACCCGGGTCCTTAATGGCTACACCTTC. This chain links TRBV28 with TRBJ1-2, with D uncertain. V dropped 5 bases and J dropped 6 bases, with 16 bases sitting between them. CDR1 is MDHEN, CDR2 SYDVKM, per germline. The CDR3 spans 14 residues.

The chain links TRBV3-1 to TRBJ2-2, with 10 bases lining up with TRBD2. After removal of 1 base from V and 3 bases from J, the junction contained 5 bases not matched to a gene. The CDR3 loop spans 17 amino acids. CDR1 and CDR2 from the germline V gene are LGHDT and YNNKEL (reference sequence). CDR3 coding DNA: TGTGCCAGCAGCCAAGGGGGGACTAGCGCCTACACCGGGGAGCTGTTTTTT. Translation: CASSQGGTSAYTGELFF.

This clone has just a few counts. The rearrangement uses TRBV6-1 and TRBJ1-1; tentatively, D is TRBD1 (5 bases). Germline V gives CDR1 MNHNS, CDR2 SASEGT. V was trimmed by 10 bases and J by 3 bases, leaving 21 bases between them. The CDR3 spans 15 residues. The CDR3 is CATKMGGGTYTEAFF. Here the CDR3 DNA reads TGTGCCACCAAAATGGGGGGTGGGACGTACACTGAAGCTTTCTTT.

This clone was observed a handful of times. The chain is built from TRBV6-6 and TRBJ2-7, with TRBD1 identical over 9 bases. Trimming took 2 bases from V and 4 from J; bases not matched to a gene: 12. The CDR3 consists of 17 residues. Germline V CDR1 and CDR2: MNHNY, SVGAGI (reference sequence). The CDR3: CASSYRGGQGVSYEQYF. Here the CDR3 DNA reads TGTGCCAGCAGTTACCGTGGGGGACAGGGAGTCTCTTACGAGCAGTACTTC.

The chain is built from TRBV20-1 and TRBJ2-5; D uncertain. The germline V and J ends were trimmed by 5 bases and 4 bases, with 17 bases remaining between them. The germline CDR1 and CDR2 sequences are DFQATT and SNEGSKA (reference sequence). The CDR3 is made up of 14 amino acids. This CDR3 is CSACPDPCRETQYF. The CDR3, as DNA: TGCAGTGCTTGCCCGGACCCCTGTCGAGAGACCCAGTACTTC.

This rearrangement joins TRBV28 to TRBJ2-3; 14 bases are a match to TRBD2. The length of the CDR3 is 20 residues. CDR1 is MDHEN and CDR2 is SYDVKM in the germline V gene. Unmatched junction bases numbered 15, after V lost 3 bases and J lost 4 bases. The CDR3 sequence: CASSFGLAGGWGEGADTQYF. The CDR3 nucleotides read TGTGCCAGCAGTTTCGGACTAGCGGGAGGTTGGGGTGAGGGCGCAGATACGCAGTATTTT.

The V call is TRBV20-1, the J call TRBJ2-2, with 12 bases that match TRBD2. V lost 5 bases, J lost 6 bases, and 7 bases stayed unmatched. Germline V gene lookup returns CDR1 DFQATT and CDR2 SNEGSKA (reference sequence). The CDR3 has 15 amino acids. The DNA for the CDR3 is TGCAGTGCTGGTGGACTAGCGGGAAGGGCCGGGGAGCTGTTTTTT. Its protein is CSAGGLAGRAGELFF.

This clone was picked up one time. This rearrangement joins TRBV3-1 to TRBJ2-2; 8 nucleotides match TRBD2. CDR3 length: 14 amino acids. The V and J ends lost 5 bases and 4 bases, in that order; junction bases with no gene match: 3. Looked up from germline, CDR1 is LGHDT and CDR2 is YNNKEL (reference sequence). In nucleotides, the CDR3 is TGTGCCAGCAGCGATCTAGCGGGCACCGGGGAGCTGTTTTTT. It translates to CASSDLAGTGELFF.

This clone was detected a few times. The chain employs TRBV18 and TRBJ1-2; TRBD1 matches 9 bases. Trimming took 5 bases from V and 7 from J; bases not matched to a gene: 5. CDR3 length: 13 residues. Germline lookup yields CDR1 KGHSH and CDR2 LQKENI. The CDR3 DNA is TGTGCCAGCTCAACGGGACAGGGATTTGGCTACACCTTC. Amino acid sequence: CASSTGQGFGYTF. The full variable domain, with the rest looked up from reference TRBV18 and TRBJ1-2, is NAGVMQNPRHLVRRRGQEARLRCSPMKGHSHVYWYRQLPEEGLKFMVYLQKENIIDESGMPKERFSAEFPKEGPSILRIQQVVRGDSAAYFCASSTGQGFGYTFGSGTRLTVV.

The rearrangement joins TRBV7-2 to TRBJ2-7; D is possibly TRBD2 (7 bases). Germline-derived CDR1 and CDR2 are SGHTA and FQGNSA. V lost 1 base to trimming and J lost 6 bases, with 10 bases between them. CDR3 length equals 13 residues. CDR3 region: CASSLGGGLEQYF. The CDR3 nucleotides read TGTGCCAGCAGCTTAGGCGGGGGCCTCGAGCAGTACTTC.

The chain combines TRBV6-2 or TRBV6-3 with TRBJ1-6, with D perhaps TRBD1 (6 bases). The CDR3 runs to 15 residues. V dropped 0 bases and J dropped 10 bases, with 13 bases sitting between them. Per the germline V gene, CDR1 is MNHEY and CDR2 is SVGEGT. The CDR3: CASSYSSDSGSPLHF. CDR3 nucleotides: TGTGCCAGCAGTTACTCCTCGGACAGCGGATCACCCCTCCACTTT.

With respect to this clone: One junction end does not reproduce the germline sequence, and a read error may be involved. The CDR3 DNA sequence: TGTGCCAGCAGTGTTTTTGGATCACCCTTCCACTTT. This codes for CASSVFGSPFHF. The chain has TRBV6-1 and TRBJ1-6; D unresolved. The CDR3 length is 12 residues. CDR1 and CDR2 from the germline V gene are MNHNS and SASEGT.